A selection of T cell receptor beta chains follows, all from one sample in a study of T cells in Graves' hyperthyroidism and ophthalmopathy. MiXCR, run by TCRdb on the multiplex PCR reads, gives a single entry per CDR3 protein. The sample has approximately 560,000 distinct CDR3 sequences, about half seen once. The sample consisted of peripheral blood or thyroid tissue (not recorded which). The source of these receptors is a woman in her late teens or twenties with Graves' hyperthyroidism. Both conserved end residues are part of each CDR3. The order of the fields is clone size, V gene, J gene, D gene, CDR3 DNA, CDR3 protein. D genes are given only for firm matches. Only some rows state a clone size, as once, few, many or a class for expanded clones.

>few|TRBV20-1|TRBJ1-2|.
TGCAGTGCCGCCTGGACCTCCTATGGCTACACCTTC
CSAAWTSYGYTF
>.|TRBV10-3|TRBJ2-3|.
TGTGCCATCAGTGAGTTGAAGGGCGGTACGCAGTATTTT
CAISELKGGTQYF
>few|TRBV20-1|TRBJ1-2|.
TGCAGTGCCACAGGACGGCTTAACTATGGCTACACCTTC
CSATGRLNYGYTF
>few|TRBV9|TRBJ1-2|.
TGTGCCAGCAGCGTAGTTACAGGCTATACGGGTGGCTACACCTTC
CASSVVTGYTGGYTF
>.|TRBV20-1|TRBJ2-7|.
TGCAGTGCTAGAGAGGACAGTTACGAGCAGTACTTC
CSAREDSYEQYF
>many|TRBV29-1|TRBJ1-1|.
TGCAGCGTGGCTGCAACCCCGGGATCCGGAGCTTTCTTT
CSVAATPGSGAFF
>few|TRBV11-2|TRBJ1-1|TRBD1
TGTGCCAGCAGCTCGAGGACAGGGGAGAACACTGAAGCTTTCTTT
CASSSRTGENTEAFF
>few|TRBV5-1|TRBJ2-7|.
TGCGCCAGCAGCTTGTGGGGTAAGCTCGAGCAGTACTTC
CASSLWGKLEQYF
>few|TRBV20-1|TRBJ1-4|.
TGCAGTGCTAGGAGCGGGTTAAATGAAAAACTGTTTTTT
CSARSGLNEKLFF
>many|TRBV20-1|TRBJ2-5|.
TGCAGTGCTTCCGACACCCAAGAGACCCAGTACTTC
CSASDTQETQYF
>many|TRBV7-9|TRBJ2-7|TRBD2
TGTGCCAGCAGCCCCAACCGGCGGGGGTCCTACGAGCAGTACTTC
CASSPNRRGSYEQYF
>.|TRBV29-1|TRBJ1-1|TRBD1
TGCAACGGACGAACAGGGGGCACTGAAGCTTTCTTT
CNGRTGGTEAFF
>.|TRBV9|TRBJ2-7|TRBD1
TGTGCCAGCAGCGTAGGCCCAGGACAGGGAACCTACGAGCAGTACTTC
CASSVGPGQGTYEQYF
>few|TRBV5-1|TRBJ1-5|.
TGCGCCAGCAGCCGGCGAGGGGATAGCAATCAGCCCCAGCATTTT
CASSRRGDSNQPQHF